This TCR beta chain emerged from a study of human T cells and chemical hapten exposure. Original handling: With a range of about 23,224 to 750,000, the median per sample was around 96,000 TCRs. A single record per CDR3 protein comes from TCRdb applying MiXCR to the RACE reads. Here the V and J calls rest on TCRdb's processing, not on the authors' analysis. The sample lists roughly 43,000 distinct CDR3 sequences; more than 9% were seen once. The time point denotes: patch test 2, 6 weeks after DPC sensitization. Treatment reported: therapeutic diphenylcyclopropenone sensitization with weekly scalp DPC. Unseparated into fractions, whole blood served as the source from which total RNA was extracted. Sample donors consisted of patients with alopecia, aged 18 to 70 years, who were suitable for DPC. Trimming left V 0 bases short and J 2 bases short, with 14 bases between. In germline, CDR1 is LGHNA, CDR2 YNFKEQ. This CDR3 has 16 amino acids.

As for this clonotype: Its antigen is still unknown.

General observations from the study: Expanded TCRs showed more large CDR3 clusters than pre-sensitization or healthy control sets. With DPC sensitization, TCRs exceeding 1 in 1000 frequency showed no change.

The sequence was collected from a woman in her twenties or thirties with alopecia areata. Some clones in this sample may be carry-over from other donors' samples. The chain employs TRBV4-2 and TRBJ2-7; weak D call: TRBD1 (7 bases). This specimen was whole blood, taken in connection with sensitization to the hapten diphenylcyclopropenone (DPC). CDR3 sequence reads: CASSQEPQGGAYEQYF. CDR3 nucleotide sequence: TGTGCCAGCAGCCAAGAACCTCAGGGGGGTGCCTACGAGCAGTACTTC.